This TCR beta chain comes out of a study of blood T cells in healthy people across ages. Study conclusions and caveats: Roughly linear age-related decline in beta diversity appeared, significant by age about 40.

A sample-barcoded 5' primer and a J-beta primer mix were used in a second PCR of roughly 7 to 11 cycles. MiXCR was run by TCRdb on the 5' RACE reads, yielding one entry per CDR3 protein. Seen here are 1.4 million to 1.5 million distinct CDR3 sequences, roughly 40% observed once, and the top ten hold less than 8%. This clonotype was detected a few times. What it binds is unknown. The authors drew about 10 milliliters of peripheral blood from each donor. V was trimmed by 0 bases and J by 3 bases, leaving 9 bases between them. This CDR3 spans 14 amino acids. Per germline, CDR1 MGHRA and CDR2 YSYEKL. V and J are TRBV4-1 and TRBJ2-7; D is unclear. The source material was blood. The receptor's source is a woman aged 18 to 35 in good health. The CDR3 nucleotides are TGCGCCAGCAGCCAAGATCCGACGGTCTACGAGCAGTACTTC. Translation: CASSQDPTVYEQYF.